The source of this T cell receptor beta chain is a study of identifying expanded T cells in peripheral blood. Profiling relied on immunoSEQ multiplex PCR, and the TCRdb table lists in-frame clones only, not all of them. The sample shows some 99,000 clones, around 90% of them seen only once. General study results and limits: About 1.2 clones differed between technical replicates, versus approximately 16 and 20 over time.

As to this clone: Its antigen is undetermined.

The sequenced sample consisted of blood. The clonotype originates from a person aged 18 to 75 in good health.

The CDR3 DNA sequence: TGCAGCGCTGCACGGACAGGGGAGCTCTATGGCTACACCTTC. Encoded protein: CSAARTGELYGYTF. The chain couples TRBV29-1 to TRBJ1-2; 9 nucleotides match TRBD1. The CDR3 has 14 amino acids. With V trimmed by 7 bases and J by 4 bases, 10 bases remained unmatched. Per the germline V gene, CDR1 is SQVTM and CDR2 is ANQGSEA.